This T cell receptor beta chain comes out of a study of cytomegalovirus exposure and HLA in healthy donors. A few counts support this clone. Primers: 60 Vbeta forward and 13 Jbeta reverse. The protocol was immunoSEQ multiplex PCR, while the TCRdb copy is restricted to in-frame clones and leaves out a portion. Among 180,000 or so clones, 82% were seen once, and the ten largest hold more than 1.5%. The sequenced material came from PBMCs. This clonotype was obtained from a man aged 40-50 years in good health and CMV-seronegative.

The CDR3, as DNA: TGTGCCAGCAGTCTAATCTCGGACACTGAAGCTTTCTTT. This translates into CASSLISDTEAFF. The rearrangement joins TRBV27 to TRBJ1-1; D gene unclear. The CDR3 has 13 amino acids. CDR1 is MNHEY and CDR2 is SMNVEV in the germline V gene (reference sequence). Trimming shortened V by 5 bases and J by 3 bases, and 10 bases separated the two germline ends.